This T cell receptor (beta chain) derives from a study of T cell repertoires in cytomegalovirus infection. Study-wide context: Public TCR beta signatures indicated both CMV infection and matching HLA type.

Study-wide results and limits: It was HLA-C-restricted CMV-specific TCR beta clonotypes that dominated the response ex vivo. Using cumulative public TCR beta family frequency, the authors identified those who carried CMV together with the relevant HLA.

Worth noting for this clonotype: Its antigen is currently unknown.

MiXCR, run by TCRdb on the reads, gives a single entry per CDR3 protein. Of fewer than 550,000 distinct CDR3 sequences listed, 15% to 20% were seen once; the top ten hold about 24%. V shed 5 bases and J 5 bases; nucleotides not matched to a gene: 9. This CDR3 region has 15 residues. Germline CDR1 is SEHNR and CDR2 is FQNEAQ (reference sequence). The sequence was obtained from a human donor in good health (CMV status not recorded). Some clones in this sample may be carry-over from other donors' samples. Sequenced material: CD8+ T cells from PBMCs. The chain recombines TRBV7-9 with TRBJ2-5; 9 nucleotides match TRBD2. CDR3 nucleotide sequence: TGTGCCAGCAGCCCTGGGTTAGCGGGAGATGAGACCCAGTACTTC. This gives the protein CASSPGLAGDETQYF.